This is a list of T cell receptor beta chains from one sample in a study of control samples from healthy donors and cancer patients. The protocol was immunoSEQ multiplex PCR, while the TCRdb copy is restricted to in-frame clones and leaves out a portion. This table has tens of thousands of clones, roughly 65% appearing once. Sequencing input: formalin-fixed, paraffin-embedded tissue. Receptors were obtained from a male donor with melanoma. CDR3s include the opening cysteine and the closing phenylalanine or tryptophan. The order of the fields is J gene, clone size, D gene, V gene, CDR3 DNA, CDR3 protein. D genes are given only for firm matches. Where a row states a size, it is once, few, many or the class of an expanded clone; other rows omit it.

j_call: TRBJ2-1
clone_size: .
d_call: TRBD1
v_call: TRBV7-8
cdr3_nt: TGTGCCAGCAGCTTACGGGACAGGGACCACAATGAGCAGTTCTTC
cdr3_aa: CASSLRDRDHNEQFF

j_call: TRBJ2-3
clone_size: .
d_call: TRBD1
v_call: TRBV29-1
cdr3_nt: TGCAGCGCCCGACAGGGGGCGAATACGCAGTATTTT
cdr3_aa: CSARQGANTQYF

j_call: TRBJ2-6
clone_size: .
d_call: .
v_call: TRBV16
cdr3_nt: TGTGCCAGCAGCCAGACCCGAGGCGCTGGGGCCAACGTCCTGACTTTC
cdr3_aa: CASSQTRGAGANVLTF

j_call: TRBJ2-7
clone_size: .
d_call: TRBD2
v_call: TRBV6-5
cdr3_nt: TGTGCCAGCAGTCTATACTCTAGCGGATCCTACGAGCAGTACTTC
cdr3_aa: CASSLYSSGSYEQYF

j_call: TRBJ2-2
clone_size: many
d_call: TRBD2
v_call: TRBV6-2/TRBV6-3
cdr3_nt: TGTGCCAGCAGTTCCCTCACGACTAGCGAGAACACCGGGGAGCTGTTTTTT
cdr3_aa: CASSSLTTSENTGELFF

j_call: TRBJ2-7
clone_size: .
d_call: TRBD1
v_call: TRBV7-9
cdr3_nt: TGTGCCAGCAGCTCGGGACAGGGGGTATCCTACGAGCAGTACTTC
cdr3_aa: CASSSGQGVSYEQYF

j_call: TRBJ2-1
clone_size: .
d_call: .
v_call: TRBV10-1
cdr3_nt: TGCGCCAGCAGTGAGCACAGGGGAGGAGAGCAGTTCTTC
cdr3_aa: CASSEHRGGEQFF

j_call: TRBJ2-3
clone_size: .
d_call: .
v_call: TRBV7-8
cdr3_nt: TGTGCCAGCAGCTTTTTTGGCACAGATACGCAGTATTTT
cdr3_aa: CASSFFGTDTQYF

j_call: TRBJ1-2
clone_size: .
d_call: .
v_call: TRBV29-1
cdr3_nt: TGCAGCGTTGACCTGGCAGATGGCTACACCTTC
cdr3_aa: CSVDLADGYTF

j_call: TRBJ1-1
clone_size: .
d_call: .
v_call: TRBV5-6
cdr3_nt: TGTGCCAGCAGTGTTACAAGCCTCATAAACACTGAAGCTTTCTTT
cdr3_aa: CASSVTSLINTEAFF

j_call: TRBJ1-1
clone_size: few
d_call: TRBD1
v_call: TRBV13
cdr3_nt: TGTGCCAGCAGCTCCCGGGACAGGCCCCTTGGGACTGAAGCTTTCTTT
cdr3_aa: CASSSRDRPLGTEAFF

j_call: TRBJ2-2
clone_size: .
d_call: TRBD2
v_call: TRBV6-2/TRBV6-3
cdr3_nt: TGTGCCAGCAGTTCCCGCAACCTAGCGGGAGATATAACCGGGGAGCTGTTTTTT
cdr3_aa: CASSSRNLAGDITGELFF

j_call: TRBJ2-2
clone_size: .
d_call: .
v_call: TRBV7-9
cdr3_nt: TGTGCCAGCAGTCCCCCAGGAACGAACACCGGGGAGCTGTTTTTT
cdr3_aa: CASSPPGTNTGELFF

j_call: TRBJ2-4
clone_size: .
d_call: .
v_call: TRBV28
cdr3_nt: TGTGCCAGCAGTTTGATGGGGACAGCCAAAAACATTCAGTACTTC
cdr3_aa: CASSLMGTAKNIQYF

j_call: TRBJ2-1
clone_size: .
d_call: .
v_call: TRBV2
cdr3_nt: TGTGCCAGCAGTGAAGCCCGGGGTACTTGGGATGAGCAGTTCTTC
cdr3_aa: CASSEARGTWDEQFF

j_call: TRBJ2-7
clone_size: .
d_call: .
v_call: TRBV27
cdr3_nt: TGTGCCAGCAGTTTACGGGACGGGACCTACGAGCAGTACTTC
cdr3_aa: CASSLRDGTYEQYF

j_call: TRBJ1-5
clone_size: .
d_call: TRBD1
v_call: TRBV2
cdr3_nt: TGTGCCAGCAGTCAGACAGGGGGTAATCAGCCCCAGCATTTT
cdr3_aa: CASSQTGGNQPQHF

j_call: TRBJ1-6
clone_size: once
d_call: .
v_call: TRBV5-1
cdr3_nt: TGCGCCAGCAGCTATCGTCCGAATTCACCCCTCCACTTT
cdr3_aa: CASSYRPNSPLHF

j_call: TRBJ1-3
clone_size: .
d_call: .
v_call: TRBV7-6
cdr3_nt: TGTGCCAGCAGGCCTCCCGGGACGGACAGCTCTGGAAACACCATATATTTT
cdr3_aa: CASRPPGTDSSGNTIYF

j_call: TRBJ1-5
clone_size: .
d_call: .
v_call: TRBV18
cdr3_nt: TGTGCCAGCTCAGCAGAACATAGCAATCAGCCCCAGCATTTT
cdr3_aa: CASSAEHSNQPQHF

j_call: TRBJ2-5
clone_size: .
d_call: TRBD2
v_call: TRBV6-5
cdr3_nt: TGTGCCAGCAGTTTCGGACTAGCGGGAGGGCAGGAGACCCAGTACTTC
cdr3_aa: CASSFGLAGGQETQYF

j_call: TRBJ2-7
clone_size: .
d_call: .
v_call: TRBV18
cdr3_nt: TGTGCCAGCTCACCGGTGGGGGCTCGGTCCTACGAGCAGTACTTC
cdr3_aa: CASSPVGARSYEQYF

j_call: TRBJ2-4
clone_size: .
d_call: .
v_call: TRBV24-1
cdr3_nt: TGTGCCACCAGTGACAACAGTGCTTGGTACTTC
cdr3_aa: CATSDNSAWYF

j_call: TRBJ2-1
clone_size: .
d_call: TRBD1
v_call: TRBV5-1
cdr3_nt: TGCGCCAGCAGCCCACAGGGGAGCTACAATGAGCAGTTCTTC
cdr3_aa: CASSPQGSYNEQFF

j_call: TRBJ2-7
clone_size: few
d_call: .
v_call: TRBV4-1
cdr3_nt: TGCGCCAGCAGCCTAGCGTCCTGGGACGCCACCTACGAGCAGTACTTC
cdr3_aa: CASSLASWDATYEQYF

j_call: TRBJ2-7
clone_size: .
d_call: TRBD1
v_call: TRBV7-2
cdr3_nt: TGTGCCAGCAGCCGGGACAGGGCCTACGAGCAGTACTTC
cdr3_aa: CASSRDRAYEQYF

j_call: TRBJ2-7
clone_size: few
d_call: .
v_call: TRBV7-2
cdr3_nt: TGTGCCAGCAGCCCTAACAGGGGGGGCGAGCAGTACTTC
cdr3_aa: CASSPNRGGEQYF

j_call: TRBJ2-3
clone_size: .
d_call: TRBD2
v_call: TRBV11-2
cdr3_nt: TGTGCCAGCAGCTTAGTGGCGGGAGAAGGGCCAGATACGCAGTATTTT
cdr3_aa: CASSLVAGEGPDTQYF

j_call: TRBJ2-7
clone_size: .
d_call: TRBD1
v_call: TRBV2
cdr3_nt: TGTGCCAGCAGTTGGACAGGGGACTACGAGCAGTACTTC
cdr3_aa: CASSWTGDYEQYF

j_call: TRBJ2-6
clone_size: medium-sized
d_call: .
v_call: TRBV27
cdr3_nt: TGTGCCAGCAGTTCCGGACGGTTGTCTGGGGCCAACGTCCTGACTTTC
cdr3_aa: CASSSGRLSGANVLTF

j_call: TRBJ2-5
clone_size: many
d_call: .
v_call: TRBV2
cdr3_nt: TGTGCCAGCAGGGGGATGGGCCAAGAGACCCAGTACTTC
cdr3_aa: CASRGMGQETQYF

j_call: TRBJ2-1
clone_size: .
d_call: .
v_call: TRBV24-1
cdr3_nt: TGTGCCACCAGGCGGGGCAATGAGCAGTTCTTC
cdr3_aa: CATRRGNEQFF

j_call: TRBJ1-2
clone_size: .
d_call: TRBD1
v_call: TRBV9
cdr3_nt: TGTGCCAGCAGCGCGGGACAGGGGGACTATGGCTACACCTTC
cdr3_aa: CASSAGQGDYGYTF

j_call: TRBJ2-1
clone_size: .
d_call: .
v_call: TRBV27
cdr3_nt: TGTGCCAGCAGTTTGCGAACACGGTCAAATGAGCAGTTCTTC
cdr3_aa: CASSLRTRSNEQFF

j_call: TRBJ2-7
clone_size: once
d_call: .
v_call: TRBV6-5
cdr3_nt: TGTGCCAGCAGTCCGCACCGGGGGTCGTATTACGAGCAGTACTTC
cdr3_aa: CASSPHRGSYYEQYF

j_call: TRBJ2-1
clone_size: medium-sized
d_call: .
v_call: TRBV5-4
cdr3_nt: TGTGCCAGCAGCTTGTGGCAACGGACAGACTACAATGAGCAGTTCTTC
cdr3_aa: CASSLWQRTDYNEQFF

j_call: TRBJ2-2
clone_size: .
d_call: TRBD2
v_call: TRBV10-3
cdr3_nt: TGTGCCGCCTACGGGGGGGTCGGGGAGCTGTTTTTT
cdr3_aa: CAAYGGVGELFF

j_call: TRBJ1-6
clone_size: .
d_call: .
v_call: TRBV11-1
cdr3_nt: TGTGCCAGCAGCTTAGAAGCCGGGGGCAATTCACCCCTCCACTTT
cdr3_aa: CASSLEAGGNSPLHF

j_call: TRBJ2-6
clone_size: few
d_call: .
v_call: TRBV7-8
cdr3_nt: TGTGCCAGCAGCCCCCGTCCCGGGACGTGGAGCTCTGGGGCCAACGTCCTGACTTTC
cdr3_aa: CASSPRPGTWSSGANVLTF

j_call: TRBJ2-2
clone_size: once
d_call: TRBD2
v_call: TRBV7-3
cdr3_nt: TGTGCCAGCAGCTTATCGGGACTAGCGGGAGCCGGGGAGCTGTTTTTT
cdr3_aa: CASSLSGLAGAGELFF

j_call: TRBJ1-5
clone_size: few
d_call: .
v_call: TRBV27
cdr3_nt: TGTGCCAGCAGTTACCGCCTCCCCGGGACACCTAATCAGCCCCAGCATTTT
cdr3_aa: CASSYRLPGTPNQPQHF

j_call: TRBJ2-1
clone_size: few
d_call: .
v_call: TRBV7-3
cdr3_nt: TGTGCCAGCAGCTTAAGTGGTGGCTCCTACAATGAGCAGTTCTTC
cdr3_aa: CASSLSGGSYNEQFF

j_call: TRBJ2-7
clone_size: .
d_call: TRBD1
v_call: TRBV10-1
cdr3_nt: TGCGCCAGCAGCCTGGGACAGGGGTACGAGCAGTACTTC
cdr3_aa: CASSLGQGYEQYF

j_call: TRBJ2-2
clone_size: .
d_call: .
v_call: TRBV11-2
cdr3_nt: TGTGCCAGCAGCTTAAGCCCAGGGCGGCGTGTTCCCGGGGAGCTGTTTTTT
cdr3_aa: CASSLSPGRRVPGELFF

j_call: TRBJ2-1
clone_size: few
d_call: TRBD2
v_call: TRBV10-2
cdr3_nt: TGCGCCAGCAGTGAGTCGGGACTACCTCTCAATGAGCAGTTCTTC
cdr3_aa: CASSESGLPLNEQFF

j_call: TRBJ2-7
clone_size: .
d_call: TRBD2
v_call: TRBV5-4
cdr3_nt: TGTGCCAGCAGCTTGGGGCTAGCGGAATACGAGCAGTACTTC
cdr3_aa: CASSLGLAEYEQYF

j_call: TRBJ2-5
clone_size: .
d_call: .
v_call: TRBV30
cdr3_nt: TGTGCCTGGAGTCGGGATCTAGAGACCCAGTACTTC
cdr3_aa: CAWSRDLETQYF

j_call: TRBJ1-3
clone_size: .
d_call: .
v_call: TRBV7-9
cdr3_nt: TGTGCCAGCAGGCCTAGTCCAGGGTTCGGTGGAAACACCATATATTTT
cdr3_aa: CASRPSPGFGGNTIYF

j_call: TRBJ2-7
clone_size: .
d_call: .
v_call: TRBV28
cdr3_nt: TGTGCCAGCAGGCCACAGGGAACAAATCGCGAGCAGTACTTC
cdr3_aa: CASRPQGTNREQYF

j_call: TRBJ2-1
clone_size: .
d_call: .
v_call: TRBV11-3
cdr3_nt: TGTGCCAGCAGCCCAGGGGGGGATGAGCAGTTCTTC
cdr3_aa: CASSPGGDEQFF

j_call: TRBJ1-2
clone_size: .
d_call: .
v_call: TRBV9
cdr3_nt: TGTGCCAGCAGCCCCGGGACGGAGCTCTATGGCTACACCTTC
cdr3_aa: CASSPGTELYGYTF

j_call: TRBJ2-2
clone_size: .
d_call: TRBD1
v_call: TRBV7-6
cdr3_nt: TGTGCCAGCAGCTTAGCGGCCGGACAGGGCTCCGGGGAGCTGTTTTTT
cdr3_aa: CASSLAAGQGSGELFF

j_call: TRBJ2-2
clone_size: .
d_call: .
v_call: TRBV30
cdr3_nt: TGTGCCTGGAGGGGCTTCACCGGGGAGCTGTTTTTT
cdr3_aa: CAWRGFTGELFF

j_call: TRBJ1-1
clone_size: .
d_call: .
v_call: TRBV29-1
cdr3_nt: TGCAGCGTTCGACAACAGGAGGACACTGAAGCTTTCTTT
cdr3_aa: CSVRQQEDTEAFF

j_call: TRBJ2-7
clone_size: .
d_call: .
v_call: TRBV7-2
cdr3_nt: TGTGCCAGCAGCATGGACTCGCTCTCCTACGAGCAGTACTTC
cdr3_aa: CASSMDSLSYEQYF

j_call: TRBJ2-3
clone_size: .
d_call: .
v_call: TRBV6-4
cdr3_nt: TGTGCCAGCAGTGACATCGGGGGACCCACAGATACGCAGTATTTT
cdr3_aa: CASSDIGGPTDTQYF

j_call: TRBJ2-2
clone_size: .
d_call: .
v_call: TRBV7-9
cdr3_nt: TGTGCCAGCAGCTTAGTACGGGGCACTTCAAGGGAGCTGTTTTTT
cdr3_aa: CASSLVRGTSRELFF